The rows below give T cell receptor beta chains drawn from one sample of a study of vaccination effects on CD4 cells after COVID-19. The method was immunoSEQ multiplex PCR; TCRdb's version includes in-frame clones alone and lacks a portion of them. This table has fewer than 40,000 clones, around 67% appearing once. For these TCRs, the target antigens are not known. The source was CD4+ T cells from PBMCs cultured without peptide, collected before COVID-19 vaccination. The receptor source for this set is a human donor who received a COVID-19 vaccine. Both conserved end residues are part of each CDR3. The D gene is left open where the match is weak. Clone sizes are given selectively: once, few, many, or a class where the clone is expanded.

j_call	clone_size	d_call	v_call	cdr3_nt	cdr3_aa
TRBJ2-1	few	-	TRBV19	TGTGCCAGTAGTTCGGACCCCCGTGAGCAGTTCTTC	CASSSDPREQFF
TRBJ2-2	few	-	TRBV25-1	TGTGCCAGCAGTGACTACACAGCGGACGGGGAGCTGTTTTTT	CASSDYTADGELFF
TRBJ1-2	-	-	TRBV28	TGTGCCAGCAGTTTGGGATCGGGGGATGTGGGCTATGGCTACACCTTC	CASSLGSGDVGYGYTF
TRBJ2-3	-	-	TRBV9	TGTGCCAGCAGCGTAGCGTGGACCACAGATACGCAGTATTTT	CASSVAWTTDTQYF
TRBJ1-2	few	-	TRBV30	TGTGCCTGGAGAAACAGGGTCTTC	CAWRNRVF
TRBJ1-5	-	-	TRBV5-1	TGCGCCAGCAGCAGGGGTCTCGATAATCAGCCCCAGCATTTT	CASSRGLDNQPQHF
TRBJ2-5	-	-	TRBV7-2	TGTGCCAGCAGCTTTGCGGGCGGAGAGACCCAGTACTTC	CASSFAGGETQYF
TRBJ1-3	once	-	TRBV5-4	TGTGCCAGCGGTGAACAGGGTTGGTATGGCGGAAACACCATATATTTT	CASGEQGWYGGNTIYF
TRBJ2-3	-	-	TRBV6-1	TGTGCCAGCAGTGACAGAGGCCTGCGGGCTTCGGATACGCAGTATTTT	CASSDRGLRASDTQYF
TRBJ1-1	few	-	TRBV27	TGTGCCAGCAGCGGCCTTGGAGCCACTGAAGCTTTCTTT	CASSGLGATEAFF
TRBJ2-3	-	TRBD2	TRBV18	TGTGCCAGCTCACCTATAGGACTAGCTGAAGGGAATACGCAGTATTTT	CASSPIGLAEGNTQYF
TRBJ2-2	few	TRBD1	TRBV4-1	TGCGCCAGCAGCCAACTGGACAGGGGACGCACCGGGGAGCTGTTTTTT	CASSQLDRGRTGELFF
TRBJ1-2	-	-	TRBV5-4	TGTGCCAGCAGCTTGGCCCGGACCCCCGGCTACACCTTC	CASSLARTPGYTF
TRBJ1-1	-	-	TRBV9	TGTGCCAGCAGCGTAGCCCGTCGACAGATTGGTGAAGCTTTCTTT	CASSVARRQIGEAFF
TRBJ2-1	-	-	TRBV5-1	TGCGCCAGCAGCTTGGCCACTACCCGAGGGAATGAGCAGTTCTTC	CASSLATTRGNEQFF
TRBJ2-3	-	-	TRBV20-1	TGCAGTGCACTAGCCACAGATACGCAGTATTTT	CSALATDTQYF
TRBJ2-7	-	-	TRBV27	TGTGCCAGCAGTTTGTGGGGGAACCTTCCCTACGAGCAGTACTTC	CASSLWGNLPYEQYF
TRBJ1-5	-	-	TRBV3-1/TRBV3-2	TGTGCCAGCAGCCAAGGCAGGGTAGGCAATCAGCCCCAGCATTTT	CASSQGRVGNQPQHF
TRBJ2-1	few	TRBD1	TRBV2	TGTGCCAGCACCGGGACAGAGGCCCACAATGAGCAGTTCTTC	CASTGTEAHNEQFF
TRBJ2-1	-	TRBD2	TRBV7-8	TGTGCCAGCAGCTCCTTAAGGTCTAGCGGGAGAGACAATGAGCAGTTCTTC	CASSSLRSSGRDNEQFF
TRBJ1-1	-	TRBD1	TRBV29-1	TGCAGCGTTGTATGGGCGGAGGGGGCCAGGACTGAAGCTTTCTTT	CSVVWAEGARTEAFF
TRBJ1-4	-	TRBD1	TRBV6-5	TGTGCCAGCACCCTGAACAGGGGTGAAAAACTGTTTTTT	CASTLNRGEKLFF
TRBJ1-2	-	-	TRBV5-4	TGTGCCAGCAGCTCCCGGGACACATTGGGGGGCTACACCTTC	CASSSRDTLGGYTF
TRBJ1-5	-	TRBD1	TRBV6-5	TGTGCCAGCAGCGAGACAGGGGGCGGCAATCAGCCCCAGCATTTT	CASSETGGGNQPQHF
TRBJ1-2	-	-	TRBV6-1	TGTGCCAGCAGTGATGCCACTGACTATGGCTACACCTTC	CASSDATDYGYTF
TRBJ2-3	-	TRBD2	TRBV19	TGTGCCAGTAGTATAGGACTAGCGGGAGGAGCAGATACGCAGTATTTT	CASSIGLAGGADTQYF
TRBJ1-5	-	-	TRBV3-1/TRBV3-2	TGTGCCAGCAGCAAGGACTGGAATCAGCCCCAGCATTTT	CASSKDWNQPQHF
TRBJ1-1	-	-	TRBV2	TGTGCCAGCAAGGAACAGGGTATGAACACTGAAGCTTTCTTT	CASKEQGMNTEAFF
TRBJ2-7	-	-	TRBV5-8	TGTGCCAGCAGCTACCATACCGGGACAAAGGACTACGAGCAGTACTTC	CASSYHTGTKDYEQYF
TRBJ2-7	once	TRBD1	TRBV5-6	TGTGCCAGCAGCTTGGGGACAGGGGTATACGAGCAGTACTTC	CASSLGTGVYEQYF
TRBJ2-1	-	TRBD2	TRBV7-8	TGTGCCAGCGGGACTAGCGTAAACAATGAGCAGTTCTTC	CASGTSVNNEQFF
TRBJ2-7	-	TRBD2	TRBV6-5	TGTGCCAGCAGTTACGAAAGCGGGAGCTCCTACGAGCAGTACTTC	CASSYESGSSYEQYF
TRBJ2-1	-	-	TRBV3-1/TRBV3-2	TGTGCCAGCAGCCAAGATTGGGGCTCCTACAATGAGCAGTTCTTC	CASSQDWGSYNEQFF
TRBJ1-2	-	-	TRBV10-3	TGTGCCATCAAAGGTGGGGGAAGTCACTATGGCTACACCTTC	CAIKGGGSHYGYTF
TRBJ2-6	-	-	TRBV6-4	TGTGCCAGCAGTGACCGGGAATCTGGGGCCAACGTCCTGACTTTC	CASSDRESGANVLTF
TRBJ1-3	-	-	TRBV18	TGTGCCAGCTCACCCGGCAGGGTCATGGCCTCTGGAAACACCATATATTTT	CASSPGRVMASGNTIYF
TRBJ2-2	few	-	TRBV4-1	TGCGCCAGCAGCCTACGAAACACCGGGGAGCTGTTTTTT	CASSLRNTGELFF
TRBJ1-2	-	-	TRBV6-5	TGTGCCAGCAGTCAGTATTTTCTTCGTGGCTACACCTTC	CASSQYFLRGYTF
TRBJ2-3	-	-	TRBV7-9	TGTGCCAGCAGCTTACGACAGAGCACAGATACGCAGTATTTT	CASSLRQSTDTQYF
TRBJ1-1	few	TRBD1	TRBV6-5	TGTGCCGGCGGGACAGGATTGATCACTGAAGCTTTCTTT	CAGGTGLITEAFF
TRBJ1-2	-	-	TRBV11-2	TGTGCCAGCAGCCACGGGACACGACTTAACTATGGCTACACCTTC	CASSHGTRLNYGYTF
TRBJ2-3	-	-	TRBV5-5	TGTGCCAGCAGCTCGCTCTGGGGCGTTAGCACAGATACGCAGTATTTT	CASSSLWGVSTDTQYF
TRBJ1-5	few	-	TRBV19	TGTGCCAGTAGTATAGTAGAGATTAATCAGCCCCAGCATTTT	CASSIVEINQPQHF
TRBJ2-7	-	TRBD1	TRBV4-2	TGTGCCAGCAGCCGGGACAGGGTCCACGAGCAGTACTTC	CASSRDRVHEQYF
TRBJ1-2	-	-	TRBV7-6	TGTGCCAGCAGCTTTACAGGAAAGGTAGATGGCTACACCTTC	CASSFTGKVDGYTF
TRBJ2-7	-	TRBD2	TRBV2	TGTGCCAGCAGTGAATGGGGTAGCGGGGGGTCAGGTTACGAGCAGTACTTC	CASSEWGSGGSGYEQYF
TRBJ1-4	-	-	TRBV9	TGTGCCAGCAGCGTGTCCCCTAATGAAAAACTGTTTTTT	CASSVSPNEKLFF
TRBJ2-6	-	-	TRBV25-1	TGTGCCAGCAGTAGGTCTAGGGTAAGGGATGTGGGGGCCAACGTCCTGACTTTC	CASSRSRVRDVGANVLTF
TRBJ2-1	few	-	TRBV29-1	TGCAGCGTTGAAGAACTAGGTAAAAAGCAGTTCTTC	CSVEELGKKQFF
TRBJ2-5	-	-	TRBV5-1	TGCGCCAGCAGCTTGGTACCGTTAGGCCAAGAGACCCAGTACTTC	CASSLVPLGQETQYF
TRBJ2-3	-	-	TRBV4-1	TGCGCCAGCAGCCAAGGGACGGCTTATGGCACAGATACGCAGTATTTT	CASSQGTAYGTDTQYF
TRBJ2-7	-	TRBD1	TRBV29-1	TGCAGCGCGAGGACAGGGAGGTACGAGCAGTACTTC	CSARTGRYEQYF
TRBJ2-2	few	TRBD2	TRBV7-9	TGTGCCAGCAAAGTCGGACTAGCCACGAGCGGGGAGCTGTTTTTT	CASKVGLATSGELFF
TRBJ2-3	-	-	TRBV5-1	TGCGCCAGCAGAGTCGCAGGGCACACAGATACGCAGTATTTT	CASRVAGHTDTQYF
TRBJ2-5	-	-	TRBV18	TGTGCCAGCTCACCACAGGGTGGAGAGACCCAGTACTTC	CASSPQGGETQYF
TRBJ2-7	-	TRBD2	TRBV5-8	TGTGCCAGCAGCTCATTAGCGGGGTCCTCCTACGAGCAGTACTTC	CASSSLAGSSYEQYF
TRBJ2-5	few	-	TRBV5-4	TGTGCCAGCAGCCCCCGGGGGACAGAAGAGACCCAGTACTTC	CASSPRGTEETQYF
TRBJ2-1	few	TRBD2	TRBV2	TGTGCCAGCAGTGAACCCTTGGCGGGGGTTGTGCAGTTCTTC	CASSEPLAGVVQFF
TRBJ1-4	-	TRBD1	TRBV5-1	TGCGCCAGCAGCCCTTGGGACAGTCCTAATGAAAAACTGTTTTTT	CASSPWDSPNEKLFF